Below, 26 T cell receptor beta chains from the same sample are listed, as sequenced in a study of T cells in Graves' hyperthyroidism and ophthalmopathy. TCR beta CDR3 regions were amplified from RNA transcripts. Carried out on the TCR CDR3, a first-round RT-PCR used the HTBI primer set. TCRdb ran MiXCR on the multiplex PCR reads and lists one entry per CDR3 protein. Here the sample spans fewer than 750,000 distinct CDR3 sequences, under 15% being singletons. Specimen: blood. These receptors all stem from a woman aged 40 to 50 with Graves' ophthalmopathy.

This clonotype was seen repeatedly, ten times or more. The chain recombines TRBV6-1 with TRBJ2-7; a weak D match, TRBD1 (6 bases). The CDR3 extends over 15 amino acids. The V gene's germline CDR1 is MNHNS and CDR2 SASEGT. V was clipped by 2 bases and J by 2 bases, with 13 bases between them. The CDR3 sequence: CASSESWTDPYEQYF. CDR3 bases: TGTGCCAGCAGTGAAAGCTGGACAGACCCCTACGAGCAGTACTTC.

This clonotype was counted at least ten times. This CDR3 reads CASSPTGEDYTF. CDR3 nucleotides: TGTGCCAGCAGCCCCACAGGGGAAGACTACACCTTC. V usage is TRBV5-6 and J usage is TRBJ1-2, with 7 nucleotides matching TRBD1. CDR1 and CDR2 from the germline V gene are SGHDT and YYEEEE. V was pared by 4 bases and J by 10 bases, with 7 bases of the junction left unmatched. The CDR3 is 12 residues long.

Concerning this clonotype itself: A much larger clone is a single base away; this may be a read error. The rearrangement links TRBV5-1 to TRBJ2-2, with D unresolved. The CDR3 has 12 amino acids. Germline lookup yields CDR1 SGHRS and CDR2 YFSETQ. Trimming pared 5 bases from V and 6 bases from J, leaving 8 bases between. This CDR3 reads CASRMSPGELFF. The CDR3 region has the DNA TGCGCCAGCAGGATGTCCCCCGGGGAGCTGTTTTTT. Together with reference TRBV5-1 and TRBJ2-2, the CDR3 gives the full variable domain: KAGVTQTPRYLIKTRGQQVTLSCSPISGHRSVSWYQQTPGQGLQFLFEYFSETQRNKGNFPGRFSGRQFSNSRSEMNVSTLELGDSALYLCASRMSPGELFFGEGSRLTVL.

This clonotype was found a few times. This chain uses TRBV20-1 with TRBJ1-5; 8 nucleotides line up with TRBD1. The V gene end was trimmed by 5 bases and the J gene end by 0 bases; junction bases not matched to a gene: 12. From germline, CDR1 is DFQATT and CDR2 SNEGSKA (reference sequence). The CDR3 length is 17 residues. DNA for the CDR3: TGCAGTGCTGAAATTCGACAGGGGACCAATAGCAATCAGCCCCAGCATTTT. As protein: CSAEIRQGTNSNQPQHF.

This clonotype was detected many times. The rearrangement joins TRBV7-3 to TRBJ2-6; no clear D gene. Germline V gene sequence: CDR1 SGHTA, CDR2 FQGTGA. This CDR3 region has 18 residues. V lost 1 base and J 0 bases, leaving 13 bases between the germline ends. The CDR3: CASSLKAASYSGANVLTF. The DNA for the CDR3 is TGTGCCAGCAGCTTAAAGGCAGCTTCTTACTCTGGGGCCAACGTCCTGACTTTC.

Many counts were recorded for this clonotype. The J gene is TRBJ1-2, the V gene TRBV6-5; D is unclear. The CDR3 contains 14 residues. V was cut by 2 bases and J by 6 bases, with 13 bases left in between. Germline lookup yields CDR1 MNHEY and CDR2 SVGAGI. In nucleotides, the CDR3 is TGTGCCAGCAGTTACCAAGCAACAGACAATGGCTACACCTTC. Its translation: CASSYQATDNGYTF.

The sample holds many counts of this clonotype. The chain employs TRBV15 and TRBJ2-7, with 10 bases identical to TRBD1. The CDR3 loop spans 15 amino acids. V trimming: 1 base; J trimming: 4 bases; junction bases outside the gene matches: 4. From germline, CDR1 is LNHNV and CDR2 YYDKDF (reference sequence). Here the CDR3 reads CATSRARTGGYEQYF. The CDR3 DNA reads TGTGCCACCAGCAGAGCCCGGACAGGGGGATACGAGCAGTACTTC.

This clonotype has a count of ten or more. The V and J genes are TRBV20-1 and TRBJ1-1; TRBD1 matches 7 bases. The CDR3 has 12 amino acids. Trimming removed 7 bases from V and 6 bases from J; junction bases left unmatched: 8. The germline gives CDR1 DFQATT, CDR2 SNEGSKA (reference sequence). This CDR3 reads CSVSQGTPEAFF. In DNA form, the CDR3 reads TGCAGTGTTTCACAGGGGACGCCTGAAGCTTTCTTT.

This clonotype was picked up many times. V and J are TRBV15 and TRBJ1-1; no definite D call. Germline V gene data show CDR1 as LNHNV and CDR2 as YYDKDF (reference sequence). The germline V and J ends were trimmed by 4 bases and 5 bases, with 11 bases remaining between them. CDR3 length: 13 residues. The CDR3 reads CATSTGPGTEAFF. The CDR3 DNA follows: TGTGCCACCAGCACCGGACCTGGGACTGAAGCTTTCTTT.

This clonotype was counted many times. This chain joins TRBV29-1 and TRBJ1-2; the D gene is possibly TRBD1 (5 bases). This CDR3 has 15 residues. CDR1 and CDR2 from the germline V gene are SQVTM and ANQGSEA. Trimming left V 0 bases short and J 0 bases short, with 11 bases between. The CDR3 nucleotides read TGCAGCGTTGAAGATACGGGGGAGACTAACTATGGCTACACCTTC. Its translation is CSVEDTGETNYGYTF.

There are many counts of this clonotype. Its ends do not fully match the called genes, so a read error is possible. The genes are TRBV12-3 or TRBV12-4 and TRBJ2-7; 7 bases line up with TRBD2. The CDR3 covers 14 residues. Here the CDR3 reads CASSFGTNYYERYF. DNA of the CDR3: TGTGCCAGCAGTTTCGGGACTAACTACTACGAGCGGTACTTC.

This clonotype appeared many times. The chain has TRBV6-1 and TRBJ2-5; TRBD2 matches at 7 bases. With V trimmed by 2 bases and J by 4 bases, 7 bases remained unmatched. CDR3 size: 15 residues. Germline CDR1 and CDR2: MNHNS and SASEGT. Written as DNA, the CDR3 is TGTGCCAGCAGTGAAATAGGCGGGAGTGGAGAGACCCAGTACTTC. Translating gives CASSEIGGSGETQYF.

This clonotype was counted many times. This chain joins TRBV7-8 and TRBJ2-5; tentative D call: TRBD2 (5 bases). The CDR3 runs to 12 residues. V shed 5 bases and J shed 7 bases, with 11 bases lying between them. Germline CDR1 SGHVS, CDR2 FQNEAQ. The CDR3 spells CASSGGLGTQYF. The DNA of the CDR3 is TGTGCCAGCAGCGGAGGTTTGGGGACCCAGTACTTC.

This clonotype appeared many times. This chain connects TRBV7-2 to TRBJ1-1; no clear D gene. The germline V and J ends were trimmed by 1 base and 2 bases, with 11 bases remaining between them. Germline V gives CDR1 SGHTA, CDR2 FQGNSA. The CDR3 loop spans 15 amino acids. This chain's CDR3 is CASSLEAVINTEAFF. The CDR3 DNA reads TGTGCCAGCAGCTTAGAGGCAGTCATTAACACTGAAGCTTTCTTT. The full variable domain, its missing parts supplied by reference TRBV7-2 and TRBJ1-1, is GAGVSQSPSNKVTEKGKDVELRCDPISGHTALYWYRQSLGQGLEFLIYFQGNSAPDKSGLPSDRFSAERTGGSVSTLTIQRTQQEDSAVYLCASSLEAVINTEAFFGQGTRLTVV.

This clonotype appeared many times. The chain uses TRBV6-1 and TRBJ2-2; D is ambiguous. The V end lost 0 bases, the J end lost 2 bases, and 4 bases lay between the germline ends. Germline CDR1 reads MNHNS; CDR2 reads SASEGT. The CDR3 is 14 residues long. The CDR3 is CASSEAYNTGELFF. CDR3 DNA sequence: TGTGCCAGCAGTGAAGCGTATAACACCGGGGAGCTGTTTTTT.

Concerning this clonotype itself: The junction shows a germline mismatch at one end, possibly a read error. CDR3 in DNA: TGCGCCAGCAGCCCTGGAAAGGGTACAGAATACTACGGGCAGTACTTC. Residues: CASSPGKGTEYYGQYF. The gene calls are TRBV5-1 and TRBJ2-7; D gene unclear. In germline, CDR1 is SGHRS, CDR2 YFSETQ. CDR3 length: 16 residues.

This clonotype was recorded many times. J is TRBJ1-1 and V is TRBV12-3 or TRBV12-4; D unclear. CDR3 length: 13 residues. The V and J ends lost 7 bases and 3 bases respectively, with 12 bases between them. Here the CDR3 reads CASTKDRYTEAFF. In DNA, the CDR3 is TGTGCCAGCACCAAGGATAGGTACACTGAAGCTTTCTTT.

This clonotype was observed at least ten times. The chain employs TRBV29-1 and TRBJ1-1, with D uncertain. Germline values: CDR1 SQVTM, CDR2 ANQGSEA. This CDR3 region has 12 residues. Trimming stripped 6 bases from V and 2 bases from J, with 10 bases between. The CDR3 spells CSVDSLNTEAFF. The CDR3 DNA sequence: TGCAGCGTAGACTCTCTAAACACTGAAGCTTTCTTT.

This clonotype showed up many times. This may stem from a read error, because a much larger clone lies one nucleotide away. Here the CDR3 omits its conserved ending phenylalanine or tryptophan, so a read error is the likely source. This sequence joins TRBV6-2 or TRBV6-3 and TRBJ1-2, with unresolved D. V lost 2 bases to trimming and J lost 7 bases, with 11 bases between them. This CDR3 has 13 amino acids. Germline V lookup: CDR1 MNHEY, CDR2 SVGEGT. CDR3 protein: CASSYPGYGGYTL. DNA for the CDR3: TGTGCCAGCAGTTACCCAGGATACGGTGGCTACACCCTC.

This clonotype was detected ten times or more. The rearrangement uses TRBV7-8 and TRBJ1-2, with 8 bases aligning to TRBD1. The germline CDR1 and CDR2 sequences are SGHVS and FQNEAQ. This CDR3 has 15 amino acids. With V trimmed by 3 bases and J by 4 bases, 7 bases remained unmatched. CDR3 residues: CASSFGQGGGYGYTF. In nucleotides, the CDR3 is TGTGCCAGCAGCTTCGGACAGGGAGGCGGCTATGGCTACACCTTC.

This clonotype was counted ten times or more. The CDR3: CSARDRWEQYF. CDR3 bases: TGCAGTGCTAGAGATCGGTGGGAGCAGTACTTC. The chain joins TRBV20-1 to TRBJ2-7, with no clear D. CDR1 and CDR2 from the germline V gene are DFQATT and SNEGSKA (reference sequence). The CDR3 has 11 residues. V gave up 0 bases and J gave up 7 bases, with 7 bases separating them.

This clonotype came up many times. The V gene is TRBV24-1, the J gene TRBJ1-1; D is undetermined. The CDR3 covers 14 residues. V lost 3 bases and J 6 bases, leaving 13 bases between the germline ends. CDR1 and CDR2 from the germline V gene are KGHDR and SFDVKD. CDR3 loop: CATSDAGGRAEAFF. The CDR3 DNA reads as TGTGCCACCAGTGATGCCGGAGGGAGGGCTGAAGCTTTCTTT.

V and J are TRBV6-1 and TRBJ2-7; D unresolved. With 5 bases removed from V and 4 bases from J, the gap between germline ends came to 15 bases. The CDR3 contains 14 residues. CDR1 MNHNS and CDR2 SASEGT come from the germline V gene. In DNA, the CDR3 is TGTGCCAGCAGTCCCCGGGCCAAGGGATACGAGCAGTACTTC. It translates to CASSPRAKGYEQYF.

This clonotype has at least ten counts. The V and J genes are TRBV12-3 or TRBV12-4 and TRBJ1-1; 8 nucleotides align to TRBD1. The CDR3 is 15 residues long. V lost 8 bases and J lost 0; bases outside the gene matches: 8. In nucleotides, the CDR3 is TGTGCCAGCTTCCAGGGACAGGCCATGAACACTGAAGCTTTCTTT. Its protein product is CASFQGQAMNTEAFF.

This clonotype was found a few times. The V gene is TRBV5-1, the J gene TRBJ2-7, with 8 bases fitting TRBD1. J gave up 4 bases and V 0 bases, and 6 bases lay outside the gene matches. This CDR3 contains 15 residues. CDR1 and CDR2 from the germline V gene are SGHRS and YFSETQ. This chain's CDR3 is CASSLGQGARYEQYF. In DNA form, the CDR3 reads TGCGCCAGCAGCTTGGGGCAGGGGGCGCGGTACGAGCAGTACTTC.

This clonotype was seen repeatedly, ten times or more. The chain joins TRBV19 to TRBJ2-7; D is perhaps TRBD2 (5 bases). The CDR3 is 13 amino acids. Germline loops: CDR1 LNHDA, CDR2 SQIVND (reference sequence). V lost 5 bases and J 5 bases, leaving 13 bases between the germline ends. The CDR3 DNA sequence: TGTGCCAGTAGTCTCCCGGCGGGTAACGAGCAGTACTTC. Translation: CASSLPAGNEQYF.